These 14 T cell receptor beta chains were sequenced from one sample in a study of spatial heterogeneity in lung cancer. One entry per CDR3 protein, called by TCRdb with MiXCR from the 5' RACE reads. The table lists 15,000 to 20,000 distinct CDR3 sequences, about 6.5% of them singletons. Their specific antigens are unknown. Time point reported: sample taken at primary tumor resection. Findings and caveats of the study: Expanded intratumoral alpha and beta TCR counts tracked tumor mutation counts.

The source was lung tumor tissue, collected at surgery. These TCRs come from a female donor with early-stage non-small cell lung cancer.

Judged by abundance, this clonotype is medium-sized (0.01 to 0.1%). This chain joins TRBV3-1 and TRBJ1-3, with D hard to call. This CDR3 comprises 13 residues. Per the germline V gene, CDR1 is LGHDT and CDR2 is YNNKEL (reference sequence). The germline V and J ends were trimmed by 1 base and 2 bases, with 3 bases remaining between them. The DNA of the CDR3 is TGTGCCAGCAGCCAAGTAGCTGGAAACACCATATATTTT. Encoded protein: CASSQVAGNTIYF.

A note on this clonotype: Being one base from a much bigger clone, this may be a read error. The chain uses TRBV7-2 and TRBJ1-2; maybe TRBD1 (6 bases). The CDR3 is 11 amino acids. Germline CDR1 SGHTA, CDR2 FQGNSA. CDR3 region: CASSSYRDYIF. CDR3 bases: TGTGCCAGCAGCTCGTACAGGGACTACATCTTC.

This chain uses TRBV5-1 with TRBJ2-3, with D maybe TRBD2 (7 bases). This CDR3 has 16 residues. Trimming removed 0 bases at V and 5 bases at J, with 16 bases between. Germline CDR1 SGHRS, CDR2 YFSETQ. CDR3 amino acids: CASSLAGGAVGDTQYF. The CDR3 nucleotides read TGCGCCAGCAGCTTGGCGGGGGGCGCGGTGGGAGATACGCAGTATTTT.

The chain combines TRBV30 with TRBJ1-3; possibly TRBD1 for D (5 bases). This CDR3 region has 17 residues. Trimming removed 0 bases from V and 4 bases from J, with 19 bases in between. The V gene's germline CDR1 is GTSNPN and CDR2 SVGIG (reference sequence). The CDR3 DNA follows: TGTGCCTGGAGTGTACCCCCCCGGGGCCGCATCGGAAACACCATATATTTT. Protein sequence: CAWSVPPRGRIGNTIYF. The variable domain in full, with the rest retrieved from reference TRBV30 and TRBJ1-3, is SQTIHQWPATLVQPVGSPLSLECTVEGTSNPNLYWYRQAAGRGLQLLFYSVGIGQISSEVPQNLSASRPQDRQFILSSKKLLLSDSGFYLCAWSVPPRGRIGNTIYFGEGSWLTVV.

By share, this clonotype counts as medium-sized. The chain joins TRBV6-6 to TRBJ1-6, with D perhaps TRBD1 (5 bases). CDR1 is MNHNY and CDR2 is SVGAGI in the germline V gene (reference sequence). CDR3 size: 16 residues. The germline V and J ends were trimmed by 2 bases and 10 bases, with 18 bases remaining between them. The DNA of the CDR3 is TGTGCCAGCAGTTACCCCCAAACAGGCTTAAGGTCACCCCTCCACTTT. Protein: CASSYPQTGLRSPLHF.

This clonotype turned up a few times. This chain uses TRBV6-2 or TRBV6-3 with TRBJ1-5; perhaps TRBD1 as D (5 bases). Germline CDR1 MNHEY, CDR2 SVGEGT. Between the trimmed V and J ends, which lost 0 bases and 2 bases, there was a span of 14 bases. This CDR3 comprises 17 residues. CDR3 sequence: CASSYSIGERGNQPQHF. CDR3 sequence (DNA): TGTGCCAGCAGTTACTCGATAGGGGAGAGGGGCAATCAGCCCCAGCATTTT.

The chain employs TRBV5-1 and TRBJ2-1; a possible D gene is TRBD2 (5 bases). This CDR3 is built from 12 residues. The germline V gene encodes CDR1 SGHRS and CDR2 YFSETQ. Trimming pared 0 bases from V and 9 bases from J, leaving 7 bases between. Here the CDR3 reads CASSLEEAEQFF. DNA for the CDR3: TGCGCCAGCAGCTTGGAGGAGGCTGAGCAGTTCTTC.

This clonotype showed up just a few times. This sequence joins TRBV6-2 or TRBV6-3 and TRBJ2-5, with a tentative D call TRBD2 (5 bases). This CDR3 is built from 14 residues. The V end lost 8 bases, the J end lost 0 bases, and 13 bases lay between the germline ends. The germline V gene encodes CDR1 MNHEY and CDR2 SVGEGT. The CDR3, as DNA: TGTGCCAGCTCCCCAGGAGGCAACCAAGAGACCCAGTACTTC. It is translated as CASSPGGNQETQYF.

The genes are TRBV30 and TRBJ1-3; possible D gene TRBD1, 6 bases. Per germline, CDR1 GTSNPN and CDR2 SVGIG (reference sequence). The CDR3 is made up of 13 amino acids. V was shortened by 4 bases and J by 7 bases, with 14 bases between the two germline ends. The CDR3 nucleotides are TGTGCCTGGAAGGGTCAGGGGAGGAACACCATATATTTT. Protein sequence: CAWKGQGRNTIYF.

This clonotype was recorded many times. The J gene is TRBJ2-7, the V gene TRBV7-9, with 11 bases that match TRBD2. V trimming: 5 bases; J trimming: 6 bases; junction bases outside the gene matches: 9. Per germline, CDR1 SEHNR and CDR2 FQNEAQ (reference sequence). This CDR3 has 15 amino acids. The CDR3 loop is CASSAELAGVAEQYF. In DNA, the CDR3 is TGTGCCAGCAGCGCCGAACTAGCGGGGGTGGCCGAGCAGTACTTC. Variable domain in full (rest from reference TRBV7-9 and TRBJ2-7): DTGVSQNPRHKITKRGQNVTFRCDPISEHNRLYWYRQTLGQGPEFLTYFQNEAQLEKSRLLSDRFSAERPKGSFSTLEIQRTEQGDSAMYLCASSAELAGVAEQYFGPGTRLTVT.

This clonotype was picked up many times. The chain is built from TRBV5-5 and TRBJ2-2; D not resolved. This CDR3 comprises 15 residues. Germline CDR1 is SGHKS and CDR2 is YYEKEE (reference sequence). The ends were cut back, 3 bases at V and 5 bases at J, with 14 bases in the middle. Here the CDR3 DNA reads TGTGCCAGCAGCTCGAAGCAAATCGGGACCGGGGAGCTGTTTTTT. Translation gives CASSSKQIGTGELFF.

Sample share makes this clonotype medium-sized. This CDR3 is CASSQEFPGRLNTQYF. Here the CDR3 DNA reads TGCGCCAGCAGCCAAGAATTCCCGGGACGCCTCAATACGCAGTATTTT. This chain joins TRBV4-1 and TRBJ2-3; D is tentatively TRBD1 or TRBD2 (5 bases each). This CDR3 is 16 amino acids long. Germline CDR1 reads MGHRA; CDR2 reads YSYEKL. V lost 0 bases to trimming and J lost 7 bases, with 17 bases between them.

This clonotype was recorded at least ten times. CDR3 in amino acids: CASSLTRTSSGNTIYF. The CDR3 nucleotides read TGTGCCAGCAGTCTAACCCGTACTAGCTCTGGAAACACCATATATTTT. The rearrangement joins TRBV6-5 to TRBJ1-3; D is ambiguous. V lost 5 bases to trimming and J lost 0 bases, with 14 bases between them. The CDR3 is 16 amino acids. Germline assignment: CDR1 MNHEY and CDR2 SVGAGI.

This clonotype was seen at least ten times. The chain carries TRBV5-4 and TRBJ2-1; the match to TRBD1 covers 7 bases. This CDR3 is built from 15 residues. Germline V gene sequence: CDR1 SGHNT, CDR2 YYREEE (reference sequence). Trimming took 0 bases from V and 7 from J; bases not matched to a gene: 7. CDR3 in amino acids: CASSLEGVQGNEQFF. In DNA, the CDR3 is TGTGCCAGCAGCTTGGAAGGGGTACAGGGGAATGAGCAGTTCTTC.